Listed below are T cell receptor beta chains from one sample, sequenced in a study of vaccination and CD4 T cells after COVID-19. MiXCR was run by TCRdb on the PCR reads, yielding one entry per CDR3 protein. The sample records roughly 4,000 distinct CDR3 sequences, about 50% being singletons. Their antigen targets remain unknown. The source material was CD4+ T cells from blood, cultured in vitro. These TCRs come from a human donor who had recovered from COVID-19. CDR3s include the opening cysteine and the closing phenylalanine or tryptophan. Each record gives: V gene, clone size, D gene, J gene, CDR3 DNA, CDR3 protein. D genes are given only for firm matches. Only some rows state a clone size, as once, few, many or a class for expanded clones.

v_gene: TRBV14
abundance: .
d_gene: TRBD1
j_gene: TRBJ1-1
CDR3nt: TGTGCCAGCAGCCAAGGTAGGACAGGGAATACTGAAGCTTTCTTT
CDR3aa: CASSQGRTGNTEAFF

v_gene: TRBV5-1
abundance: few
d_gene: TRBD2
j_gene: TRBJ2-3
CDR3nt: TGCGCCAGCAGCTTGCAGGGGACCTTAGCGGGAGGCCCAGATACGCAGTATTTT
CDR3aa: CASSLQGTLAGGPDTQYF

v_gene: TRBV18
abundance: .
d_gene: .
j_gene: TRBJ2-3
CDR3nt: TGTGCCAGCTCACCTCCTACCGGGACAGATACGCAGTATTTT
CDR3aa: CASSPPTGTDTQYF

v_gene: TRBV18
abundance: .
d_gene: TRBD2
j_gene: TRBJ2-5
CDR3nt: TGTGCCAGCTCAGGGGGACTAGCGGAGACCCAGTACTTC
CDR3aa: CASSGGLAETQYF

v_gene: TRBV28
abundance: .
d_gene: .
j_gene: TRBJ1-2
CDR3nt: TGTGCCAGCAGTCGACCCCCCGCCTATGGCTACACCTTC
CDR3aa: CASSRPPAYGYTF

v_gene: TRBV20-1
abundance: .
d_gene: .
j_gene: TRBJ2-1
CDR3nt: TGCAGTGCAGAATCTCAGCAGGGATCCTACAATGAGCAGTTCTTC
CDR3aa: CSAESQQGSYNEQFF

v_gene: TRBV19
abundance: once
d_gene: .
j_gene: TRBJ2-5
CDR3nt: TGTGCCAGTAGTTCCTTCAGGGGAGAGACCCAGTACTTC
CDR3aa: CASSSFRGETQYF

v_gene: TRBV20-1
abundance: few
d_gene: .
j_gene: TRBJ2-5
CDR3nt: TGCAGTGCCCGGGGCGGCCAAGAGACCCAGTACTTC
CDR3aa: CSARGGQETQYF

v_gene: TRBV27
abundance: .
d_gene: .
j_gene: TRBJ2-2
CDR3nt: TGTGCCAGCAGTCCCTTTGTTTCGGTGCTTGGGGAGCTGTTTTTT
CDR3aa: CASSPFVSVLGELFF

v_gene: TRBV6-1
abundance: few
d_gene: TRBD1
j_gene: TRBJ2-7
CDR3nt: TGTGCCAGCAGTGCCCTTGGGGACAGTTTCACCTACGAGCAGTACTTC
CDR3aa: CASSALGDSFTYEQYF

v_gene: TRBV7-6
abundance: .
d_gene: .
j_gene: TRBJ2-2
CDR3nt: TGTGCCAGCAGCCTTCGATACAGGGACAACACCGGGGAGCTGTTTTTT
CDR3aa: CASSLRYRDNTGELFF

v_gene: TRBV7-2
abundance: large
d_gene: .
j_gene: TRBJ1-1
CDR3nt: TGTGCCAGCAGCTTGGTCACAGCGGGTGAAGCTTTCTTT
CDR3aa: CASSLVTAGEAFF

v_gene: TRBV20-1
abundance: .
d_gene: .
j_gene: TRBJ2-1
CDR3nt: TGCAGTGCCCCCATTGGTATCCATGAGCAGTTCTTC
CDR3aa: CSAPIGIHEQFF

v_gene: TRBV20-1
abundance: .
d_gene: .
j_gene: TRBJ2-3
CDR3nt: TGCAGTGCTAGTCGACCCCTTAGCACAGATACGCAGTATTTT
CDR3aa: CSASRPLSTDTQYF

v_gene: TRBV19
abundance: few
d_gene: .
j_gene: TRBJ2-6
CDR3nt: TGTGCCAGTAGGAGCAAGAGGGAAGGGGCCAACGTCCTGACTTTC
CDR3aa: CASRSKREGANVLTF

v_gene: TRBV6-1
abundance: .
d_gene: TRBD2
j_gene: TRBJ2-7
CDR3nt: TGTGCCAGCAGTCCCGTAGCGGGATTGCAGTACTTC
CDR3aa: CASSPVAGLQYF

v_gene: TRBV27
abundance: .
d_gene: .
j_gene: TRBJ2-3
CDR3nt: TGTGCCAGCAGTTTTCGGGGCACAGATACGCAGTATTTT
CDR3aa: CASSFRGTDTQYF

v_gene: TRBV6-2/TRBV6-3
abundance: .
d_gene: TRBD2
j_gene: TRBJ2-4
CDR3nt: TGTGCCAGCAGTTACATACTAGCGGGAGCCAAAAACATTCAGTACTTC
CDR3aa: CASSYILAGAKNIQYF

v_gene: TRBV2
abundance: .
d_gene: .
j_gene: TRBJ2-5
CDR3nt: TGTGCCAGCAGATGGGGGTCGGGTGAGACCCAGTACTTC
CDR3aa: CASRWGSGETQYF

v_gene: TRBV6-1
abundance: .
d_gene: TRBD1
j_gene: TRBJ1-5
CDR3nt: TGTGCCAGCGGACCGACAGGGATTAGCAATCAGCCCCAGCATTTT
CDR3aa: CASGPTGISNQPQHF

v_gene: TRBV6-5
abundance: hyperexpanded
d_gene: TRBD1
j_gene: TRBJ1-2
CDR3nt: TGTGCCAGCAGTTACTCAGGGGCACAGGGGGGAGGCTCTGTGGGAGGCTACACCTTC
CDR3aa: CASSYSGAQGGGSVGGYTF

v_gene: TRBV30
abundance: .
d_gene: TRBD2
j_gene: TRBJ2-4
CDR3nt: TGTGCCTGGAGTATTAGCGGGGGGATTGACATTCAGTACTTC
CDR3aa: CAWSISGGIDIQYF

v_gene: TRBV20-1
abundance: .
d_gene: TRBD1
j_gene: TRBJ1-2
CDR3nt: TGCAGTGCTTACGACAGGGGAGGGGGTTATGGCTACACCTTC
CDR3aa: CSAYDRGGGYGYTF

v_gene: TRBV2
abundance: .
d_gene: .
j_gene: TRBJ1-1
CDR3nt: TGTGCCAGCACGAGGGGGTTGGGGGGCCCAGGAGGCACTGAAGCTTTCTTT
CDR3aa: CASTRGLGGPGGTEAFF

v_gene: TRBV7-9
abundance: medium-sized
d_gene: .
j_gene: TRBJ2-5
CDR3nt: TGTGCCAGCAGCTTAGTTTCACAGGGCGGGACCCAGTACTTC
CDR3aa: CASSLVSQGGTQYF

v_gene: TRBV10-3
abundance: few
d_gene: TRBD1
j_gene: TRBJ1-2
CDR3nt: TGTGCCATCAGCAGGGACAGCTATGGCTACACCTTC
CDR3aa: CAISRDSYGYTF

v_gene: TRBV7-2
abundance: .
d_gene: TRBD2
j_gene: TRBJ2-2
CDR3nt: TGTGCCAGCAGCGGAAAATCTAGCGGGTGGCGCACCGGGGAGCTGTTTTTT
CDR3aa: CASSGKSSGWRTGELFF

v_gene: TRBV5-1
abundance: few
d_gene: .
j_gene: TRBJ2-5
CDR3nt: TGCGCCAGCAGCTTGGGGGAGACGGGTCAAGAGACCCAGTACTTC
CDR3aa: CASSLGETGQETQYF

v_gene: TRBV4-1
abundance: .
d_gene: .
j_gene: TRBJ1-4
CDR3nt: TGCGCCAGCAGCATGGCCACCGGGGGCAATGAAAAACTGTTTTTT
CDR3aa: CASSMATGGNEKLFF

v_gene: TRBV6-1
abundance: few
d_gene: TRBD2
j_gene: TRBJ2-1
CDR3nt: TGTGCCAGCGAGGGACTAGCGGGAGGGCACAATGAGCAGTTCTTC
CDR3aa: CASEGLAGGHNEQFF

v_gene: TRBV2
abundance: few
d_gene: .
j_gene: TRBJ1-2
CDR3nt: TGTGCCAGCAGTGAGGTGTCTGACTACACCTTC
CDR3aa: CASSEVSDYTF

v_gene: TRBV2
abundance: .
d_gene: TRBD1
j_gene: TRBJ2-7
CDR3nt: TGTGCCAGCAGTGACCAGGGGGTGGGATACGAGCAGTACTTC
CDR3aa: CASSDQGVGYEQYF

v_gene: TRBV25-1
abundance: .
d_gene: .
j_gene: TRBJ2-1
CDR3nt: TGTGCCAGCAGACTCGACAATGAGCAGTTCTTC
CDR3aa: CASRLDNEQFF

v_gene: TRBV18
abundance: .
d_gene: TRBD1
j_gene: TRBJ2-7
CDR3nt: TGTGCCAGCTCACCACCGGGACAGGGGGCTTACGAGCAGTACTTC
CDR3aa: CASSPPGQGAYEQYF

v_gene: TRBV2
abundance: .
d_gene: .
j_gene: TRBJ2-4
CDR3nt: TGTGCCAGCAGTGAACGACAGATCGGAAACATTCAGTACTTC
CDR3aa: CASSERQIGNIQYF

v_gene: TRBV11-3
abundance: medium-sized
d_gene: TRBD2
j_gene: TRBJ2-7
CDR3nt: TGTGCCAGCAGCTCCGGACTAGCTCGTGAGCAGTACTTC
CDR3aa: CASSSGLAREQYF

v_gene: TRBV7-6
abundance: .
d_gene: TRBD2
j_gene: TRBJ2-1
CDR3nt: TGTGCCAGCAGCCCCCGCTCAACTACTAGCGGGAGAGCGGGCCTCTTCCCGGGGGAGCAGTTCTTC
CDR3aa: CASSPRSTTSGRAGLFPGEQFF

v_gene: TRBV20-1
abundance: few
d_gene: TRBD1
j_gene: TRBJ1-5
CDR3nt: TGCAGTGCTAGCACAGGGACAGGGGGACTAGGGGGCAATCAGCCCCAGCATTTT
CDR3aa: CSASTGTGGLGGNQPQHF

v_gene: TRBV20-1
abundance: few
d_gene: .
j_gene: TRBJ2-3
CDR3nt: TGCAGTGCTAGAGTCCTGGTCCGGGATACGCAGTATTTT
CDR3aa: CSARVLVRDTQYF

v_gene: TRBV10-3
abundance: once
d_gene: .
j_gene: TRBJ2-7
CDR3nt: TGTGCCATCAGTGAGACGCCCGGGACACATTTACCCTACGAGCAGTACTTC
CDR3aa: CAISETPGTHLPYEQYF

v_gene: TRBV6-4
abundance: .
d_gene: TRBD1
j_gene: TRBJ1-1
CDR3nt: TGTGCCAGCAGTGACTCATCAGGGGGCTACACTGAAGCTTTCTTT
CDR3aa: CASSDSSGGYTEAFF

v_gene: TRBV12-3/TRBV12-4
abundance: few
d_gene: TRBD1
j_gene: TRBJ1-2
CDR3nt: TGTGCCAGCAGTTACGGTTGGGAGGGGGCCTATGGCTACACCTTC
CDR3aa: CASSYGWEGAYGYTF

v_gene: TRBV27
abundance: .
d_gene: TRBD1
j_gene: TRBJ2-7
CDR3nt: TGTGCCAGCAGGCGGGACAGGGGGCTCTACGAGCAGTACTTC
CDR3aa: CASRRDRGLYEQYF

v_gene: TRBV6-5
abundance: few
d_gene: TRBD2
j_gene: TRBJ2-7
CDR3nt: TGTGCCAGCAGTTACCGGGGACTAGCGGGAGGGCCCTCCTACGAGCAGTACTTC
CDR3aa: CASSYRGLAGGPSYEQYF

v_gene: TRBV11-3
abundance: .
d_gene: .
j_gene: TRBJ1-6
CDR3nt: TGTGCCAGCAGCTTAGGCCAGAGGGGTTCACCCCTCCACTTT
CDR3aa: CASSLGQRGSPLHF

v_gene: TRBV2
abundance: .
d_gene: TRBD1
j_gene: TRBJ1-5
CDR3nt: TGTGCCAGCAGTGACCAAGGGGGGACAGGGTTTAGGTCCCAGCATTTT
CDR3aa: CASSDQGGTGFRSQHF

v_gene: TRBV2
abundance: .
d_gene: .
j_gene: TRBJ2-1
CDR3nt: TGTGCCAGCAGTAAAACAGGGTACTACAATGAGCAGTTCTTC
CDR3aa: CASSKTGYYNEQFF

v_gene: TRBV5-4
abundance: once
d_gene: TRBD1
j_gene: TRBJ2-5
CDR3nt: TGTGCCAGCAGCTTAAAAACAGGGGGGCAAGGGGACCAGTACTTC
CDR3aa: CASSLKTGGQGDQYF

v_gene: TRBV7-2
abundance: few
d_gene: TRBD2
j_gene: TRBJ2-7
CDR3nt: TGTGCCAGCAGGTCGCGACTAGCGGGAAACTCCTACGAGCAGTACTTC
CDR3aa: CASRSRLAGNSYEQYF

v_gene: TRBV20-1
abundance: few
d_gene: .
j_gene: TRBJ2-2
CDR3nt: TGCAGTGCGCGGAAGGGAGCGCATACCGGGGAGCTGTTTTTT
CDR3aa: CSARKGAHTGELFF

v_gene: TRBV2
abundance: .
d_gene: .
j_gene: TRBJ2-3
CDR3nt: TGTGCCAGCAGTTATACAGGGTCAGGGGCAGATACGCAGTATTTT
CDR3aa: CASSYTGSGADTQYF

v_gene: TRBV14
abundance: .
d_gene: .
j_gene: TRBJ2-6
CDR3nt: TGTGCCAGCAGCCGAAGGGGGAGGGACTCTGGGGCCAACGTCCTGACTTTC
CDR3aa: CASSRRGRDSGANVLTF

v_gene: TRBV7-2
abundance: few
d_gene: .
j_gene: TRBJ2-3
CDR3nt: TGTGCCAGCAGCTTAGTTGGTGTTGATACGCAGTATTTT
CDR3aa: CASSLVGVDTQYF

v_gene: TRBV7-2
abundance: few
d_gene: .
j_gene: TRBJ2-3
CDR3nt: TGTGCCAGCAGCACCTCCTGGACAGATACGCAGTATTTT
CDR3aa: CASSTSWTDTQYF

v_gene: TRBV7-9
abundance: large
d_gene: .
j_gene: TRBJ2-5
CDR3nt: TGTGCCAGCAGCTTTGGGTCGAGGGGGAGCCAGTACTTC
CDR3aa: CASSFGSRGSQYF

v_gene: TRBV20-1
abundance: medium-sized
d_gene: .
j_gene: TRBJ1-1
CDR3nt: TGCAGTGCTAGGGGGAACACTGAAGCTTTCTTT
CDR3aa: CSARGNTEAFF

v_gene: TRBV18
abundance: .
d_gene: .
j_gene: TRBJ1-2
CDR3nt: TGTGCCAGCTCACCTGGCAGGTCCTATGGCTACACCTTC
CDR3aa: CASSPGRSYGYTF

v_gene: TRBV10-3
abundance: .
d_gene: .
j_gene: TRBJ2-2
CDR3nt: TGTGCCATCAGTGAGACTTACAACACCGGGGAGCTGTTTTTT
CDR3aa: CAISETYNTGELFF

v_gene: TRBV7-6
abundance: few
d_gene: .
j_gene: TRBJ2-7
CDR3nt: TGTGCCAGCAGCTTAGTGGCCGAGCAGTACTTC
CDR3aa: CASSLVAEQYF

v_gene: TRBV2
abundance: .
d_gene: .
j_gene: TRBJ2-7
CDR3nt: TGTGCCAGCAGTTACAGTGGGGTTTACGAGCAGTACTTC
CDR3aa: CASSYSGVYEQYF